This T cell receptor (beta chain) was observed in a study of shared clonotypes between healthy human individuals. Whole-study results and caveats: Blood was the only sampled material, and tissue repertoires likely differ.

TCRdb's table, derived via immunoSEQ multiplex PCR, lists solely in-frame clones and lacks some. The data contain some 2.3 million clones, more than 80% of them singletons. From germline, CDR1 is KGHSH and CDR2 LQKENI. The ends were cut back, 2 bases at V and 2 bases at J, with 11 bases in the middle. The CDR3 is 15 amino acids. Details on this clone: Its specificity is unknown. Within the sample, other DNA sequences also encode this same CDR3.

This receptor was taken from a man aged 18 to 29 in good health. Some clones in this sample may be carry-over from other donors' samples. This chain uses TRBV18 with TRBJ2-3; D is unclear. What was sequenced was naive CD4+ T cells from PBMCs. Subset noted: CD45RA+ positively selected. The chain's CDR3 is CASSPGLEPTDTQYF. The CDR3 coding sequence is TGTGCCAGCTCACCAGGTCTAGAGCCCACAGATACGCAGTATTTT.